There are a few counts of the clone carrying this T cell receptor beta chain. What it recognizes is unknown. A much larger clone is a single base away; this may be a read error. Arm-PCR of CDR3 regions and iRepertoire HTBI primers were the basis on which TCR beta libraries were built. MiXCR, run by TCRdb on the multiplex PCR reads, gives a single entry per CDR3 protein. Seen here are approximately 540,000 distinct CDR3 sequences, approximately 12% observed once, and the top ten hold approximately 9%. This entry comes from a study of regulatory T cells in long-lasting Graves disease. Germline assignment: CDR1 SNHLY and CDR2 FYNNEI. The V end was cut by 8 bases, the J end by 1 base, with 20 bases between. This CDR3 comprises 16 residues. Described time point: newly diagnosed GD, antithyroid drugs for less than 3 months. RNA isolated from PBMCs was used to make the TCR library. EDTA tubes held approximately 8.8 milliliters of peripheral blood from each patient.

General study results and limits: Segments TRBV28, TRBJ1-2 and TRBJ2-5 showed preferential usage in persistent disease. With a small sample size, accuracy may have been reduced.

These data also featured in a second study, about T cells in Graves' hyperthyroidism and ophthalmopathy. That report notes: First-round RT-PCR with HTBI primers amplified the TCR CDR3 region.

This receptor was taken from a woman in her twenties or thirties with Graves disease. The sequencing used peripheral blood mononuclear cells (PBMCs), collected at new diagnosis, from a patient treated with antithyroid drugs. The chain combines TRBV2 with TRBJ1-1; possible D gene TRBD1, 5 bases. Here the CDR3 reads CASRSRDLLRNTEAFF. The CDR3 DNA is TGTGCCAGCCGATCCAGGGACCTACTCAGGAACACTGAAGCTTTCTTT.